The 2 T cell receptor beta chains in this list originate from one sample, sequenced in a study of shared clonotypes between healthy human individuals. Naivety among CD8 cells was defined by CD45RO negativity and positive CCR7 selection, thereby excluding terminally differentiated effector memory CD45RA+ cells. The repertoire was sequenced with immunoSEQ multiplex PCR; TCRdb's copy has only in-frame clones and lacks some. The sample carries around 700,000 clones, roughly nine tenths recorded once. The material sequenced was naive CD8+ T cells sorted from blood. The receptors were gathered from a young man in good health.

This chain links TRBV4-1 with TRBJ2-5; 10 bases fit TRBD1. CDR1 MGHRA and CDR2 YSYEKL come from the germline V gene. This CDR3 is 16 amino acids long. With 4 bases clipped from V and 5 bases from J, the junction kept 10 bases outside the gene matches. The CDR3 here is CASSPGTGEVMETQYF. CDR3 DNA sequence: TGCGCCAGCAGCCCGGGGACAGGGGAGGTTATGGAGACCCAGTACTTC.

The chain couples TRBV7-3 to TRBJ2-3, with 9 nucleotides matching TRBD1. V lost 6 bases and J lost 6; bases outside the gene matches: 7. The CDR3 is 14 residues long. Germline V gives CDR1 SGHTA, CDR2 FQGTGA. The DNA for the CDR3 is TGTGCCAGCAGTGGACAGGGGCCGGGGGATACGCAGTATTTT. This sequence encodes CASSGQGPGDTQYF.